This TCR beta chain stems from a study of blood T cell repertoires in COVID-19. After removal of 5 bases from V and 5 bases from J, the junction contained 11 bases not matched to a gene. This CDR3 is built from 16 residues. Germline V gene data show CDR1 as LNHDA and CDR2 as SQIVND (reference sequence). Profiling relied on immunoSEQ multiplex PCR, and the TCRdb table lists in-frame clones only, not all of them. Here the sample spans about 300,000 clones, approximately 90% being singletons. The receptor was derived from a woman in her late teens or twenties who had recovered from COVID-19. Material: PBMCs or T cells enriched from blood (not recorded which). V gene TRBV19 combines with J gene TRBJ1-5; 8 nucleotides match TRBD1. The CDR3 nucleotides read TGTGCCAGTAGTGTCTTGGACAGGGTACGTTATCAGCCCCAGCATTTT. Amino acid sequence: CASSVLDRVRYQPQHF.